These 3 T cell receptor beta chains share one sample of origin, sequenced in a study of T cells in Graves' hyperthyroidism and ophthalmopathy. TCR beta CDR3 sequences were amplified from RNA transcripts. Primed by the HTBI set, a first-round RT-PCR was run on the TCR CDR3. TCRdb analysed the multiplex PCR reads with MiXCR anew, one entry per CDR3 protein. The repertoire holds about 340,000 distinct CDR3 sequences, 18% seen once, with about 53% in the top ten. The sample consisted of blood. These TCRs come from a woman in her forties or fifties with Graves' hyperthyroidism.

This clonotype was counted a few times. The CDR3 protein is CASSPTGQDYEQYF. CDR3 nucleotides: TGTGCCAGCTCACCGACCGGACAAGACTACGAGCAGTACTTC. The chain couples TRBV18 to TRBJ2-7; perhaps TRBD1 as D (5 bases). Trimming stripped 3 bases from V and 3 bases from J, with 12 bases between. This CDR3 contains 14 residues. From germline, CDR1 is KGHSH and CDR2 LQKENI.

V and J are TRBV7-2 and TRBJ2-3, with 10 nucleotides matching TRBD2. The CDR3 is 16 residues long. In germline, CDR1 is SGHTA, CDR2 FQGNSA. V gave up 4 bases and J gave up 2 bases; unmatched junction bases: 6. CDR3 nucleotides: TGTGCCAGCAGCTCATATCTAGCGGGGGACACAGATACGCAGTATTTT. As protein: CASSSYLAGDTDTQYF.

This clonotype came up a few times. The genes are TRBV9 and TRBJ1-1; 8 positions agree with TRBD1. This CDR3 region has 19 residues. CDR1 is SGDLS, CDR2 YYNGEE, per germline. Losses at the gene ends were 1 base for V and 1 base for J; bases not matched to a gene: 15. CDR3 in amino acids: CASSVIEAALQGANTEAFF. The CDR3 DNA is TGTGCCAGCAGCGTAATTGAGGCCGCCCTCCAGGGGGCGAACACTGAAGCTTTCTTT.